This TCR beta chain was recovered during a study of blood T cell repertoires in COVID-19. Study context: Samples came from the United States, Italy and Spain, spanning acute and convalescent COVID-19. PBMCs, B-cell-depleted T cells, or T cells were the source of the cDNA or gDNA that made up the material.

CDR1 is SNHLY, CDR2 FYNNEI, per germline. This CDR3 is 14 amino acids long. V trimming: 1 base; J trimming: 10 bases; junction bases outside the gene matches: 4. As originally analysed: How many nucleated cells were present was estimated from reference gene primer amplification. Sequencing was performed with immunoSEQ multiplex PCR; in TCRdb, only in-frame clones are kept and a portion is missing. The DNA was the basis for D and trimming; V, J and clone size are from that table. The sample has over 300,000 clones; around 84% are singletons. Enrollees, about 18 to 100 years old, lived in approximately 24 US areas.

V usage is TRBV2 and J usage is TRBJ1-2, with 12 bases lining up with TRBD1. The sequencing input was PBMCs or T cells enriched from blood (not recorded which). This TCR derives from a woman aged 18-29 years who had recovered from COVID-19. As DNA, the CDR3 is TGTGCCAGCAGTGAAGGTGGGACAGGGGGCCCCTACACCTTC. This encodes CASSEGGTGGPYTF.